This T cell receptor (beta chain) came from a study of blood T cells in healthy people across ages. Study as a whole: About one barcoded beta molecule per two T cells was the capture yield of template switching. Findings and limits, study-wide: Donors of long life had a larger count of naive CD4+ cells and greater diversity than aged donors.

This clonotype appeared a few times. The antigen is not known. It was with a sample-barcoded 5' primer and a J-beta primer mix that a second PCR of roughly 6 to 12 cycles was run. TCRdb itself ran the 5' RACE reads through MiXCR, one entry per CDR3 protein. The sample lists roughly 560,000 distinct CDR3 sequences, 24% occurring once. The authors extracted at least 5.5 micrograms of total RNA per sample. V lost 5 bases and J lost 0; bases outside the gene matches: 7. The CDR3 loop spans 18 amino acids. Germline lookup yields CDR1 SGHKS and CDR2 YYEKEE (reference sequence). These same data were also listed under a study on T cells of mothers and their children. This second report adds: Among related mother-child pairs, overlap was slightly higher than in unrelated pairs, though not significantly.

The chain couples TRBV5-5 to TRBJ2-6; 11 positions match TRBD1. The source is a boy between 10 and 17 years old in good health. The specimen was blood. The CDR3 DNA reads as TGTGCCAGCAGAGGTGGGACAGGGGGTCGCTCTGGGGCCAACGTCCTGACTTTC. Protein: CASRGGTGGRSGANVLTF.